Below, 21 T cell receptor beta chains from the same sample are listed, as sequenced in a study of early T cells in non-severe SARS-CoV-2 infection. Each CDR3 protein gets one entry after TCRdb re-called the 5' RACE reads with MiXCR. Here the sample spans tens of thousands of distinct CDR3 sequences, more than 4% being singletons. The sequencing input was whole blood. Receptors were obtained from an adult who was a healthcare worker with PCR-confirmed SARS-CoV-2 infection or an uninfected control (not recorded which).

This clonotype appeared a few times. The chain uses TRBV5-1 and TRBJ2-7; D possibly uses TRBD1 or TRBD2 (5 bases each). V was cut by 3 bases and J by 1 base, with 20 bases left in between. The CDR3 consists of 17 residues. Germline V gives CDR1 SGHRS, CDR2 YFSETQ. The CDR3 region has the DNA TGCGCCAGCAGCTCCTTACAATCCGGGACGTCGTCCTACGAGCAGTACTTC. Its translation is CASSSLQSGTSSYEQYF.

By proportion, this clonotype is medium-sized. This chain uses TRBV7-8 with TRBJ2-7; D unclear. The CDR3 length is 14 residues. Germline values: CDR1 SGHVS, CDR2 FQNEAQ. The V and J ends lost 6 bases and 0 bases respectively, with 12 bases between them. The CDR3 loop reads CASSPGRFSYEQYF. CDR3 sequence (DNA): TGTGCCAGCAGTCCCGGACGATTCTCCTACGAGCAGTACTTC.

This clonotype was found many times. The chain recombines TRBV24-1 with TRBJ2-2; 10 bases align to TRBD1. The CDR3 loop spans 17 amino acids. Per the germline V gene, CDR1 is KGHDR and CDR2 is SFDVKD. After removal of 4 bases from V and 2 bases from J, the junction contained 6 bases not matched to a gene. As DNA, the CDR3 is TGTGCCACCAGTGACCCGGGACAGGGGCGAAACACCGGGGAGCTGTTTTTT. Protein product: CATSDPGQGRNTGELFF.

In this sample, this clonotype turned up many times. This chain uses TRBV18 with TRBJ2-7; D not resolved. Per germline, CDR1 KGHSH and CDR2 LQKENI. The CDR3 runs 12 residues. Trimming removed 0 bases from V and 1 base from J, with 1 base in between. The CDR3 sequence: CASSPPSYEQYF. Written as DNA, the CDR3 is TGTGCCAGCTCACCACCTTCCTACGAGCAGTACTTC.

This rearrangement joins TRBV2 to TRBJ1-1, with TRBD1 identical over 9 bases. V was clipped by 3 bases and J by 1 base; unmatched bases: 0. CDR3 length: 14 residues. The germline V gene encodes CDR1 SNHLY and CDR2 FYNNEI. CDR3 bases: TGTGCCAGCAGTGAGGACAGGGGGAACACTGAAGCTTTCTTT. Its translation: CASSEDRGNTEAFF.

This clonotype has ten or more counts. This chain links TRBV29-1 with TRBJ2-2, with TRBD1 matching over 7 bases. V shed 5 bases, J shed 8 bases, and the junction held 2 bases outside the gene matches. This CDR3 has 11 residues. Germline V lookup: CDR1 SQVTM, CDR2 ANQGSEA. CDR3 sequence reads: CSVYRGGELFF. DNA for the CDR3: TGCAGCGTTTACAGGGGTGGGGAGCTGTTTTTT.

There are many counts of this clonotype. The rearrangement uses TRBV12-3 or TRBV12-4 and TRBJ2-1; D not certain. V lost 0 bases, J lost 9 bases, and 6 bases lay in between. This CDR3 has 12 residues. The CDR3 is CASSLATTEQFF. The CDR3 DNA sequence: TGTGCCAGCAGTTTAGCAACGACTGAGCAGTTCTTC.

This clonotype was found many times. The V call is TRBV27, the J call TRBJ2-1; D is unclear. CDR3 size: 11 residues. CDR1 MNHEY and CDR2 SMNVEV come from the germline V gene (reference sequence). Trimming took 5 bases from V and 8 from J, leaving 7 bases between them. The CDR3 coding sequence is TGTGCCAGCAGTGAGTTCGATGAGCAGTTCTTC. Protein sequence: CASSEFDEQFF.

This clonotype was observed at least ten times. The V and J genes are TRBV5-1 and TRBJ2-7; TRBD2 is a possible D gene (5 bases). Germline CDR1 and CDR2: SGHRS and YFSETQ. This CDR3 has 12 residues. The V gene lost 6 bases and the J gene lost 1 base, with 8 bases spanning the gap. CDR3 nucleotides: TGCGCCAGCACCGGACTGTCCTACGAGCAGTACTTC. Residues: CASTGLSYEQYF. Full variable domain (rest looked up from reference TRBV5-1 and TRBJ2-7): KAGVTQTPRYLIKTRGQQVTLSCSPISGHRSVSWYQQTPGQGLQFLFEYFSETQRNKGNFPGRFSGRQFSNSRSEMNVSTLELGDSALYLCASTGLSYEQYFGPGTRLTVT.

This clonotype was counted a few times. The chain uses TRBV11-2 and TRBJ1-4; D gene ambiguous. The CDR3 runs to 12 residues. The ends were cut back, 4 bases at V and 8 bases at J, with 8 bases in the middle. The germline V gene has CDR1 SGHAT and CDR2 FQNNGV. The CDR3 nucleotides are TGTGCCAGCAGCTCAAGTTGGGAAAAACTGTTTTTT. Amino acid sequence: CASSSSWEKLFF.

The chain has TRBV5-1 and TRBJ2-7, with 10 positions matching TRBD2. The CDR3 sequence is 15 residues long. V was clipped by 7 bases and J by 4 bases; unmatched bases: 11. Germline V lookup: CDR1 SGHRS, CDR2 YFSETQ. The CDR3 region has the DNA TGCGCCAGCCGGGAGCGGGCTAGCGGGAGTTACGAGCAGTACTTC. Translation: CASRERASGSYEQYF.

This clonotype showed up just a few times. The chain joins TRBV11-3 to TRBJ2-2; 9 bases are shared with TRBD2. Germline CDR1 SGHNT, CDR2 YENEEA. With 5 bases clipped from V and 4 bases from J, the junction kept 5 bases outside the gene matches. CDR3 size: 15 residues. Written as DNA, the CDR3 is TGTGCCAGCAGCCCAACTAGCGGGTCCACCGGGGAGCTGTTTTTT. Its protein is CASSPTSGSTGELFF.

The sample holds many counts of this clonotype. V usage is TRBV24-1 and J usage is TRBJ2-1, with D possibly being TRBD1 (5 bases). The CDR3 is 18 residues long. The germline V and J ends were trimmed by 4 bases and 2 bases, with 20 bases remaining between them. CDR1 and CDR2 from the germline V gene are KGHDR and SFDVKD. DNA for the CDR3: TGTGCCACCAGTGACGGTGGGGCGCTCGCTCCAACCTACAATGAGCAGTTCTTC. Its translation: CATSDGGALAPTYNEQFF.

This chain links TRBV20-1 with TRBJ1-1, with D unresolved. Germline V CDR1 and CDR2: DFQATT, SNEGSKA (reference sequence). The CDR3 covers 12 residues. V lost 2 bases and J 1 base, leaving 5 bases between the germline ends. The CDR3 spells CSARRTNTEAFF. In nucleotides, the CDR3 is TGCAGTGCTAGACGTACGAACACTGAAGCTTTCTTT.

This clonotype was counted many times. This chain connects TRBV6-1 to TRBJ2-5; the match to TRBD1 covers 9 bases. Trimming removed 5 bases from V and 5 bases from J; junction bases left unmatched: 6. Germline values: CDR1 MNHNS, CDR2 SASEGT. The CDR3 extends over 14 amino acids. CDR3 loop: CASSMNRGRETQYF. The CDR3 DNA reads TGTGCCAGCAGTATGAACAGGGGGCGGGAGACCCAGTACTTC.

This clonotype was seen ten or more times. The chain employs TRBV5-1 and TRBJ2-1, with D tentatively TRBD2 (7 bases). The V end lost 1 base, the J end lost 4 bases, and 9 bases lay between the germline ends. Germline values: CDR1 SGHRS, CDR2 YFSETQ. The CDR3 spans 14 residues. The CDR3 DNA reads as TGCGCCAGCAGCTTGAGCGGGACATACAATGAGCAGTTCTTC. It codes for CASSLSGTYNEQFF.

This clonotype was seen at least ten times. The chain employs TRBV19 and TRBJ1-6, with D hard to call. Germline CDR1 and CDR2: LNHDA and SQIVND (reference sequence). V lost 0 bases, J lost 10 bases, and 7 bases lay in between. There are 13 residues in the CDR3. The CDR3 sequence: CASSIDSGSPLHF. The DNA of the CDR3 is TGTGCCAGTAGTATAGACTCGGGGTCACCCCTCCACTTT.

This clonotype was counted at least ten times. The J gene is TRBJ2-7, the V gene TRBV5-1; 10 nucleotides agree with TRBD1. The J segment lost 6 bases and the V segment lost 1 base, leaving 7 bases of the junction unmatched. This CDR3 is built from 15 residues. Germline assignment: CDR1 SGHRS and CDR2 YFSETQ. CDR3 residues: CASSLTRQGAFEQYF. The DNA for the CDR3 is TGCGCCAGCAGCTTGACCCGACAGGGGGCGTTCGAGCAGTACTTC. The whole variable domain, remainder taken from reference TRBV5-1 and TRBJ2-7, is KAGVTQTPRYLIKTRGQQVTLSCSPISGHRSVSWYQQTPGQGLQFLFEYFSETQRNKGNFPGRFSGRQFSNSRSEMNVSTLELGDSALYLCASSLTRQGAFEQYFGPGTRLTVT.

This clonotype was picked up many times. This chain connects TRBV27 to TRBJ1-1; the D is unclear. Trimming pared 6 bases from V and 5 bases from J, leaving 7 bases between. There are 11 residues in the CDR3. CDR1 MNHEY and CDR2 SMNVEV come from the germline V gene (reference sequence). The CDR3 coding sequence is TGTGCCAGCAGCCCGGGTACTGAAGCTTTCTTT. Its translation: CASSPGTEAFF.

In its sample, this clonotype was seen many times. This chain uses TRBV12-3 or TRBV12-4 with TRBJ1-5; D remains unclear. The V and J ends lost 2 bases and 5 bases respectively, with 10 bases between them. The CDR3 runs to 14 residues. The CDR3: CASSLRAVDQPQHF. CDR3 coding DNA: TGTGCCAGCAGTTTAAGGGCTGTTGATCAGCCCCAGCATTTT.

This clonotype was seen repeatedly, ten times or more. The chain employs TRBV10-1 and TRBJ2-2, with D maybe TRBD1 (6 bases). Germline V gene lookup returns CDR1 WNHNN and CDR2 SYGVQD (reference sequence). The CDR3 spans 14 residues. V was clipped by 7 bases and J by 6 bases, with 15 bases between them. The CDR3 DNA follows: TGCGCCAGCAAGGACAGAAGGGAAGCCGGGGAGCTGTTTTTT. Translation gives CASKDRREAGELFF.